Sequencing of this T cell receptor (beta chain) was carried out in a study of shared clonotypes between healthy human individuals. Overall study results and limits: It was observed that about 5% of naive CD4 clonotypes were shared across a handful of donors. Genetic and exposure-history diversity was limited by the small donor number. When compared with the clonotypes that were shared by all four sorted-subset donors, the non-shared clonotypes turned out to have lower generation probabilities.

Repertoires were generated with immunoSEQ multiplex PCR, while TCRdb's copy carries only in-frame clones and drops some. The sample carries some 200,000 clones, roughly 70% recorded once. With V trimmed by 7 bases and J by 4 bases, 10 bases remained unmatched. The length of the CDR3 is 15 residues. Germline CDR1 ENHRY, CDR2 SYGVKD. This clone was seen just once. The antigen remains undetermined. Source material: memory CD4+ T cells sorted from blood. Subset denoted: CD45RA-negative fraction. This clonotype was sampled from a man between 25 and 39 years old in good health. The genes are TRBV10-3 and TRBJ2-3; 8 bases match TRBD2. The CDR3 reads CAITVSGNRADTQYF. The CDR3 DNA reads TGTGCCATCACGGTTAGCGGGAATAGGGCAGATACGCAGTATTTT.